A single T cell receptor beta chain is shown here with its context. The PCR used 60 Vbeta and 13 Jbeta primers. Produced via immunoSEQ multiplex PCR; TCRdb's table is partial and in-frame only. This sample has around 120,000 clones, with 80% found just once. These data come from a study of cytomegalovirus exposure and HLA in healthy donors. Germline CDR1 is SGDLS and CDR2 is YYNGEE. V was clipped by 0 bases and J by 0 bases, with 12 bases between them. This CDR3 spans 17 amino acids. This receptor was obtained from a man younger than 40 in good health and CMV-seronegative. The source material was PBMCs. The rearrangement uses TRBV9 and TRBJ1-4; tentative D call: TRBD1 (5 bases). The chain's CDR3 is CASSVASGHSTNEKLFF. The CDR3 DNA sequence: TGTGCCAGCAGCGTAGCTTCCGGACACTCAACTAATGAAAAACTGTTTTTT.